The 25 T cell receptor beta chains listed next were all sequenced from one sample in a study of T cells after yellow fever vaccination. Each CDR3 protein gets one entry after TCRdb re-called the 5' RACE reads with MiXCR. The table has 150,000 to 200,000 distinct CDR3 sequences, roughly 11% seen once. The source material was CD8+ T cells sorted from PBMCs, sampled 15 days after the yellow fever booster vaccination. The receptors originated from a man between 18 and 29 years old who received the YFV17D yellow fever vaccine.

The chain uses TRBV12-3 or TRBV12-4 and TRBJ1-3, with TRBD1 identical over 12 bases. The V and J ends lost 5 bases and 2 bases, in that order; junction bases with no gene match: 10. CDR3 length: 18 amino acids. CDR3 sequence reads: CASSTWDRGLAPGNTIYF. CDR3 sequence (DNA): TGTGCCAGCAGTACCTGGGACAGGGGGCTCGCTCCTGGAAACACCATATATTTT.

At least ten counts were recorded for this clonotype. The chain carries TRBV6-6 and TRBJ2-5, with D possibly matching TRBD2 (6 bases). V was trimmed by 2 bases and J by 3 bases, leaving 10 bases between them. The germline CDR1 and CDR2 sequences are MNHNY and SVGAGI (reference sequence). The CDR3 is 14 amino acids. The CDR3 reads CASSYETREETQYF. The DNA of the CDR3 is TGTGCCAGCAGTTACGAGACTAGGGAAGAGACCCAGTACTTC.

This chain uses TRBV7-2 with TRBJ2-5, with 8 bases aligning to TRBD2. The CDR3 covers 14 residues. Trimming at V came to 3 bases and at J to 2 bases, leaving 2 bases not matched to a gene. Germline CDR1 reads SGHTA; CDR2 reads FQGNSA. This CDR3 is CASSFAGGQETQYF. Here the CDR3 DNA reads TGTGCCAGCAGCTTTGCGGGGGGACAAGAGACCCAGTACTTC. The full variable domain, with the rest looked up from reference TRBV7-2 and TRBJ2-5, is GAGVSQSPSNKVTEKGKDVELRCDPISGHTALYWYRQSLGQGLEFLIYFQGNSAPDKSGLPSDRFSAERTGGSVSTLTIQRTQQEDSAVYLCASSFAGGQETQYFGPGTRLLVL.

The V and J genes are TRBV7-2 and TRBJ2-2; the D gene is possibly TRBD2 (5 bases). The germline V gene has CDR1 SGHTA and CDR2 FQGNSA. The CDR3 length is 17 residues. V dropped 3 bases and J dropped 4 bases, with 18 bases sitting between them. The CDR3 DNA follows: TGTGCCAGCAGCTTCCATGAGGAGCGGCTGGGCACCGGGGAGCTGTTTTTT. It specifies CASSFHEERLGTGELFF.

The sample holds a few counts of this clonotype. V is TRBV12-3 or TRBV12-4 and J is TRBJ2-6; the D is unclear. CDR3 length: 12 residues. The V gene lost 7 bases and the J gene lost 4 bases, with 5 bases spanning the gap. This CDR3 reads CASTLGANVLTF. The CDR3 DNA sequence: TGTGCCAGCACTCTCGGGGCCAACGTCCTGACTTTC.

This clonotype has only a few counts. The gene calls are TRBV7-9 and TRBJ2-1; 8 nucleotides agree with TRBD2. The CDR3 spans 14 residues. J lost 6 bases, V lost 4 bases, and 5 bases had no gene match. The germline V gene has CDR1 SEHNR and CDR2 FQNEAQ (reference sequence). CDR3: CASSSSGGSNEQFF. CDR3 sequence (DNA): TGTGCCAGCAGCTCGAGCGGGGGAAGCAATGAGCAGTTCTTC.

This clonotype was seen a few times. V and J are TRBV7-6 and TRBJ2-1; 11 nucleotides match TRBD1. Germline values: CDR1 SGHVS, CDR2 FNYEAQ. This CDR3 is built from 15 residues. V dropped 5 bases and J dropped 6; count of bases not matched to a gene: 6. CDR3 sequence reads: CASSSRDRGGNEQFF. DNA of the CDR3: TGTGCCAGCAGCAGCCGGGACAGGGGGGGCAATGAGCAGTTCTTC.

This chain joins TRBV28 and TRBJ2-2, with no clear D. Deletions cut 4 bases from V and 8 bases from J, with 17 bases between. Germline lookup yields CDR1 MDHEN and CDR2 SYDVKM. CDR3 size: 15 residues. This CDR3 reads CASSSWAATLGELFF. The DNA for the CDR3 is TGTGCCAGCAGTTCCTGGGCCGCGACCTTGGGGGAGCTGTTTTTT.

V and J are TRBV7-9 and TRBJ1-1; weak D call: TRBD1 (5 bases). In germline, CDR1 is SEHNR, CDR2 FQNEAQ (reference sequence). This CDR3 is built from 16 residues. The V and J ends lost 1 base and 3 bases respectively, with 15 bases between them. The CDR3 protein is CASSLVGGWGDTEAFF. The CDR3 DNA reads TGTGCCAGCAGCTTAGTTGGGGGTTGGGGTGACACTGAAGCTTTCTTT.

This clonotype was detected only a few times. J is TRBJ2-7 and V is TRBV27, with D hard to call. V dropped 5 bases and J dropped 0 bases, with 8 bases sitting between them. The CDR3 is 13 amino acids. The germline V gene encodes CDR1 MNHEY and CDR2 SMNVEV (reference sequence). The CDR3 nucleotides are TGTGCCAGCAGTGATACGCCCTCCTACGAGCAGTACTTC. Encoded protein: CASSDTPSYEQYF.

This clonotype has ten or more counts. The rearrangement joins TRBV20-1 to TRBJ2-1; unclear D gene. This CDR3 is 15 amino acids long. Looked up from germline, CDR1 is DFQATT and CDR2 is SNEGSKA (reference sequence). With 2 bases removed from V and 9 bases from J, the gap between germline ends came to 20 bases. The CDR3 DNA reads as TGCAGTGCTAGACCGCCCAATACCCCGCGTGGTGAGCAGTTCTTC. It translates to CSARPPNTPRGEQFF.

This clonotype occurred a few times. This chain joins TRBV5-1 and TRBJ2-2, with D perhaps TRBD1 (5 bases). This CDR3 is built from 16 residues. Per germline, CDR1 SGHRS and CDR2 YFSETQ. V lost 0 bases and J lost 11, with 20 bases in between. The CDR3: CASSLERTPVLRELFF. The CDR3 nucleotides are TGCGCCAGCAGCTTGGAACGGACACCTGTTCTAAGAGAGCTGTTTTTT.

V and J are TRBV12-3 or TRBV12-4 and TRBJ1-5; 8 bases fit TRBD1. With 2 bases clipped from V and 1 base from J, the junction kept 1 base outside the gene matches. The CDR3 has 15 residues. In nucleotides, the CDR3 is TGTGCCAGCAGTTTAAACAGGGGGAGCAATCAGCCCCAGCATTTT. Protein product: CASSLNRGSNQPQHF.

The chain has TRBV27 and TRBJ1-2, with 8 bases that match TRBD1. CDR3 length: 14 amino acids. Germline CDR1 MNHEY, CDR2 SMNVEV (reference sequence). Losses at the gene ends were 5 bases for V and 6 bases for J; bases not matched to a gene: 8. The CDR3 loop reads CASSSQTGEHGYTF. As DNA, the CDR3 is TGTGCCAGCAGTAGCCAGACAGGGGAGCATGGCTACACCTTC.

This clonotype showed up many times. The chain combines TRBV29-1 with TRBJ2-5; D gene ambiguous. Trimming shortened V by 2 bases and J by 5 bases, and 12 bases separated the two germline ends. Germline V lookup: CDR1 SQVTM, CDR2 ANQGSEA. The CDR3 consists of 13 residues. CDR3 amino acids: CSVEFLSHETQYF. The CDR3 DNA reads as TGCAGCGTTGAATTCCTGTCGCATGAGACCCAGTACTTC.

This rearrangement joins TRBV6-2 or TRBV6-3 to TRBJ2-7; TRBD1 agrees at 9 bases. V lost 0 bases and J lost 5; bases outside the gene matches: 14. Germline CDR1 MNHEY, CDR2 SVGEGT. The CDR3 is made up of 18 amino acids. The CDR3 region has the DNA TGTGCCAGCAGTTACTCGACCCTGGGACAGGGAAATTTCCACGAGCAGTACGTC. Translating it yields CASSYSTLGQGNFHEQYV.

This clonotype was detected a few times. V gene TRBV4-3 combines with J gene TRBJ2-7; D remains ambiguous. V lost 1 base, J lost 2 bases, and 12 bases lay in between. Germline V gene lookup returns CDR1 LGHNA and CDR2 YSLEER. The CDR3 is made up of 15 amino acids. CDR3 protein: CASSQARPVTYEQYF. The CDR3 bases are TGCGCCAGCAGCCAAGCCAGACCGGTCACCTACGAGCAGTACTTC.

This clonotype was detected only a few times. The chain has TRBV7-2 and TRBJ2-1; no firm D call. This CDR3 comprises 12 residues. Trimming shortened V by 5 bases and J by 5 bases, and 7 bases separated the two germline ends. Germline values: CDR1 SGHTA, CDR2 FQGNSA. The CDR3 spells CASSPQHNEQFF. The CDR3 nucleotides are TGTGCCAGCAGCCCCCAACACAATGAGCAGTTCTTC.

The J gene is TRBJ2-1, the V gene TRBV12-3 or TRBV12-4; 8 bases fit TRBD2. The ends lost 3 bases at V and 7 bases at J; junction bases unmatched: 8. The CDR3 has 15 amino acids. The CDR3, as DNA: TGTGCCAGCAGTTTGAGGCTAGCGGGCGGGAATGAGCAGTTCTTC. Its protein is CASSLRLAGGNEQFF.

This clonotype turned up a few times. V usage is TRBV2 and J usage is TRBJ2-1, with 9 bases that match TRBD2. The germline V gene has CDR1 SNHLY and CDR2 FYNNEI. The CDR3 is made up of 15 amino acids. Trimming removed 6 bases from V and 7 bases from J; junction bases left unmatched: 10. CDR3 sequence reads: CASRDRGGDLNEQFF. In DNA form, the CDR3 reads TGTGCCAGCAGGGATCGCGGGGGGGACTTGAATGAGCAGTTCTTC. The full variable domain, its missing parts supplied by reference TRBV2 and TRBJ2-1, is EPEVTQTPSHQVTQMGQEVILRCVPISNHLYFYWYRQILGQKVEFLVSFYNNEISEKSEIFDDQFSVERPDGSNFTLKIRSTKLEDSAMYFCASRDRGGDLNEQFFGPGTRLTVL.

This clonotype was counted ten times or more. This chain uses TRBV3-1 with TRBJ2-1; 9 nucleotides agree with TRBD1. This CDR3 comprises 14 residues. After removal of 4 bases from V and 7 bases from J, the junction contained 5 bases not matched to a gene. The V gene's germline CDR1 is LGHDT and CDR2 YNNKEL (reference sequence). CDR3 bases: TGTGCCAGCAGCCTCACCGGGACAGGGAATGAGCAGTTCTTC. This encodes CASSLTGTGNEQFF.

This clonotype has only a few counts. V gene TRBV20-1 combines with J gene TRBJ2-5; possibly TRBD1 or TRBD2 for D (7 bases each). This CDR3 spans 16 amino acids. Trimming took off 6 bases at V and 5 bases at J, with 25 bases between the two ends. Germline V gives CDR1 DFQATT, CDR2 SNEGSKA (reference sequence). The CDR3 nucleotides are TGCAGTGCCAGGGGGGAAGAAGGGGGGGCGACGGAGACCCAGTACTTC. Translating it yields CSARGEEGGATETQYF.

In its sample, this clonotype was seen many times. V is TRBV27 and J is TRBJ1-4; a weak D match, TRBD1 (5 bases). The V gene's germline CDR1 is MNHEY and CDR2 SMNVEV (reference sequence). This CDR3 spans 15 amino acids. V lost 6 bases and J lost 7, with 18 bases in between. The DNA of the CDR3 is TGTGCCAGCAGGCGGTTTCAGGGTGGGAGTGAAAAACTGTTTTTT. Its translation is CASRRFQGGSEKLFF.

This clonotype has a count of ten or more. V is TRBV4-3 and J is TRBJ2-3, with D possibly called TRBD1 or TRBD2 (6 bases each). V lost 4 bases and J lost 2, with 22 bases in between. CDR3 length: 18 amino acids. Germline V gene sequence: CDR1 LGHNA, CDR2 YSLEER. CDR3 in DNA: TGCGCCAGCAGCCGAGGGGGTGGAGGGCGCGGATTCACAGATACGCAGTATTTT. Its protein product is CASSRGGGGRGFTDTQYF.

V and J are TRBV5-6 and TRBJ1-2; TRBD1 is a possible D gene (6 bases). The V end lost 1 base, the J end lost 6 bases, and 10 bases lay between the germline ends. The germline V gene has CDR1 SGHDT and CDR2 YYEEEE. This CDR3 has 13 residues. The CDR3 loop is CASSLPGAHGYTF. The CDR3, as DNA: TGTGCCAGCAGCTTGCCAGGGGCTCATGGCTACACCTTC.